This TCR beta chain comes out of a study of CD8 T cells in Susac syndrome. About 0.45 to 1 ug RNA was reverse transcribed with random hexamers. MiXCR was run by TCRdb on the immunoSEQ multiplex PCR reads, yielding one entry per CDR3 protein. The data show over 150,000 distinct CDR3 sequences, about 96% seen once. It was negative isolation that provided the CD8+ and CD4+ T cells, whereas TEMRA cells were enriched by FACS. The CDR3 covers 11 residues. Between the trimmed V and J ends, which lost 4 bases and 8 bases, there was a span of 11 bases. Per the germline V gene, CDR1 is SQVTM and CDR2 is ANQGSEA.

The origin of this receptor is a human donor with Susac syndrome. Sequences were obtained from CD4+ T cells from PBMCs. V is TRBV29-1 and J is TRBJ1-1, with a tentative D call TRBD1 (6 bases). In DNA form, the CDR3 reads TGCAGCGTTGGGACAGCGCACGAAGCTTTCTTT. This encodes CSVGTAHEAFF.